This TCR beta chain was identified in a study of kidney transplant recipient with SARS-CoV-2 infection. The CDR3 is 15 amino acids. Per the germline V gene, CDR1 is PRHDT and CDR2 is FYEKMQ (reference sequence). One entry per CDR3 protein results from TCRdb running MiXCR on the reads. The data hold 250,000 or so distinct CDR3 sequences, with around 26% observed a single time. The sample consisted of a blood sample, taken at baseline and on day 111 from a kidney transplant recipient. The gene calls are TRBV13 and TRBJ2-3, with D maybe TRBD1 (5 bases). TRBJ2-7 explains the end of the DNA better; the J call may be wrong. The TCR was taken from a male patient between 25 and 40 years old who had COVID-19 and was a kidney transplant recipient. Some T cells may be the graft donor's. CDR3 DNA: TGTGCCAGCAGTAAAGGCCAGGGTTCTCCGGATTGGCAGTACTTC. The encoded protein is CASSKGQGSPDWQYF.